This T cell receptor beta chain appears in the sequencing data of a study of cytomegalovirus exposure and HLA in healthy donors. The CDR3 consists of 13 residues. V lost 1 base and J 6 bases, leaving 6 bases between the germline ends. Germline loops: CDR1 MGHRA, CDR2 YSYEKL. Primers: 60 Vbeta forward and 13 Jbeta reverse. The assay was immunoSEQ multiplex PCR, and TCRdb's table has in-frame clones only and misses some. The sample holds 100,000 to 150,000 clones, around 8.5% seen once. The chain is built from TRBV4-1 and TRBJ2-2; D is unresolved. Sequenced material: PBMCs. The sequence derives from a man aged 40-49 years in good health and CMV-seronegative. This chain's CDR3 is CASSQGLAGELFF. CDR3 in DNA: TGCGCCAGCAGCCAAGGGCTGGCCGGGGAGCTGTTTTTT.